The table lists the clone carrying this TCR beta chain with a few counts. Its target is not known. This entry belongs to a study of blood T cells in healthy people across ages. Findings of the study overall: TCR beta diversity per million T cells fell roughly linearly with age. Those diversity estimates obtained from one million T cells were thought to be underestimates.

Primed by a sample-barcoded 5' primer and a J-beta primer mix, a second PCR proceeded for roughly 6 to 12 cycles. The template-switch adaptor was a 5' adaptor with 12 random nucleotides. It tagged each cDNA molecule. TCRdb reanalysed the 5' RACE reads using MiXCR and keeps one entry per CDR3 protein. The data show around 940,000 distinct CDR3 sequences, roughly 47% seen once. The V end lost 2 bases, the J end lost 13 bases, and 18 bases lay between the germline ends. The CDR3 is 14 residues long. Germline V gives CDR1 MNHEY, CDR2 SVGEGT. The genes are TRBV6-2 or TRBV6-3 and TRBJ2-4, with D tentatively TRBD1 (6 bases). The sequencing sample was made of blood. The sequence was obtained from a woman aged 55-69 years in good health. The CDR3 spells CASSYLGTGSEQYF. CDR3 in DNA: TGTGCCAGCAGTTACCTTGGCACAGGGTCTGAGCAGTACTTC.